This T cell receptor (beta chain) was recovered during a study of technical replicates of blood from four donors. The CDR3 extends over 12 amino acids. CDR1 SGHRS and CDR2 YFSETQ come from the germline V gene. Trimming shortened V by 1 base and J by 5 bases, and 6 bases separated the two germline ends. Clones were read by immunoSEQ multiplex PCR, and TCRdb kept only the in-frame ones, dropping some. Of some 87,000 clones listed, roughly 97% are singletons. The sample was T cells isolated from PBMCs. The chain links TRBV5-1 to TRBJ2-5; D unresolved. This sequence originates from a human donor in good health. In DNA, the CDR3 is TGCGCCAGCAGCTTGACTTGGGAGACCCAGTACTTC. It encodes CASSLTWETQYF.